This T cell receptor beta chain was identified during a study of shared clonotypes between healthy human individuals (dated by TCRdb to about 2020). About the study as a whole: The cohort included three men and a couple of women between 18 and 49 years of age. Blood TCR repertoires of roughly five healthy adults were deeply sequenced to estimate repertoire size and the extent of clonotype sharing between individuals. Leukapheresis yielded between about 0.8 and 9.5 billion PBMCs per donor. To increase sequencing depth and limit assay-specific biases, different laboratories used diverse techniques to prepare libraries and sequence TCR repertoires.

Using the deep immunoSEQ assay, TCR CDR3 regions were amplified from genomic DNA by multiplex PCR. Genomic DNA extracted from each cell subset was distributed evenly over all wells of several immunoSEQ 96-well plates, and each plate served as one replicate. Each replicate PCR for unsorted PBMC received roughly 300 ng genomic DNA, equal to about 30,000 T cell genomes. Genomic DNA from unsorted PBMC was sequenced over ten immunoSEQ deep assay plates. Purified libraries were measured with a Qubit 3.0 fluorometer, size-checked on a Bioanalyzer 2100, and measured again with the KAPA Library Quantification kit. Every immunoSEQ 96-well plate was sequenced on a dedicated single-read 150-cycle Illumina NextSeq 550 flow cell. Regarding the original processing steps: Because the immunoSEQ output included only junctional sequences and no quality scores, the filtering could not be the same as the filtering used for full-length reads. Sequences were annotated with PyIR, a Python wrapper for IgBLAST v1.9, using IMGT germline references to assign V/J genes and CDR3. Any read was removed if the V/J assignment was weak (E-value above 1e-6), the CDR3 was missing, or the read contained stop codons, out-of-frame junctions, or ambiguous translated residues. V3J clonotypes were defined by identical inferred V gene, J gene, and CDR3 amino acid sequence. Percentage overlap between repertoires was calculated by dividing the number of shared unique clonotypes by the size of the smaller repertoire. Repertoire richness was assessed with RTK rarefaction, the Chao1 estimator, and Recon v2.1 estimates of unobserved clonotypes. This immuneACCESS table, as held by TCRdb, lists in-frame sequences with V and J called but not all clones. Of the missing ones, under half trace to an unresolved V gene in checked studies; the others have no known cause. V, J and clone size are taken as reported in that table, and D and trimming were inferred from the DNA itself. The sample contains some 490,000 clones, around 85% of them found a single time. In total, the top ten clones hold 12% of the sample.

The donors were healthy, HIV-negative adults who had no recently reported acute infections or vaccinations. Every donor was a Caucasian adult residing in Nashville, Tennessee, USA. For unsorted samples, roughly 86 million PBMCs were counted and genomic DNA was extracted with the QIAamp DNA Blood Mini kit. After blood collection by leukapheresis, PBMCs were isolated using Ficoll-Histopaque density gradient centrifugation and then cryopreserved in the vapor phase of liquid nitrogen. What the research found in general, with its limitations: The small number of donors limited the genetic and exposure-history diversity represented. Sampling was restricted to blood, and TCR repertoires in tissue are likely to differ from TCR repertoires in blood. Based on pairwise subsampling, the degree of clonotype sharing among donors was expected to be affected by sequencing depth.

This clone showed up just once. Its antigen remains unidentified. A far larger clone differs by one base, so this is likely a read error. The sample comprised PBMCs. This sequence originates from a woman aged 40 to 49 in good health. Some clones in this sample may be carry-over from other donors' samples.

Read as DNA, the sequence is TGTGCCTGGAGCGGGACTCGAGTGGAGACCCAGTACTTC. Its protein reads: CAWSGTRVETQYF. The rearrangement joined TRBV30 to TRBJ2-5; 6 matching bases give a weak D call of TRBD2. From the germline V gene (reference sequence), CDR1 is GTSNPN and CDR2 is SVGIG. V sheds 3 bases and J sheds 5 bases, leaving 13 bases between their ends. There are 13 amino acids in the CDR3, from cysteine to phenylalanine inclusive. Left in the record is the CDR3 DNA by itself, 39 bases read in frame from the first base.